There are a few counts of the clone carrying this T cell receptor beta chain. Antigen unknown. V lost 6 bases and J 9 bases, leaving 13 bases between the germline ends. The CDR3 runs to 13 residues. Germline V gene data show CDR1 as SGDLS and CDR2 as YYNGEE. The data derive from a study of OX40 agonist ivuxolimab in advanced cancers. Study-level findings and limits: Certain nonresponding patients likewise had low normalized T-cell clonal expansion.

Using immunoSEQ multiplex PCR, the repertoire was profiled, and TCRdb retains in-frame clones only, with some absent. The sample lists about 120,000 clones, around 89% seen once, with 0.55% in the top ten. This TCR came from an adult with an advanced solid tumor such as melanoma, head and neck, liver or kidney cancer. The V call is TRBV9, the J call TRBJ1-6; D gene ambiguous. Sequenced material: CD4+ or CD8+ T cells sorted from blood, taken in a trial of the OX40 agonist ivuxolimab. The CDR3 coding sequence is TGTGCCAGCACCCTAACCCTGGGTTCACCCCTCCACTTT. Protein: CASTLTLGSPLHF.